Following are 22 T cell receptor beta chains from one sample sequenced in a study of regulatory T cells in long-lasting Graves disease. Sequencing libraries for TCR beta were prepared with iRepertoire HTBI primers and Arm-PCR of CDR3 regions. TCRdb redid the calling of the multiplex PCR reads with MiXCR, one entry per CDR3 protein. The table shows more than 300,000 distinct CDR3 sequences, with about 23% occurring only once. The time point is: persistent/refractory GD, antithyroid drugs over 5 years with positive TRAb. TCR sequences were obtained from RNA taken from PBMCs. Source: peripheral blood mononuclear cells (PBMCs), taken when the disease was refractory, from a patient treated with antithyroid drugs. The receptors originated from a woman between 35 and 50 years old with Graves disease.

This clonotype has ten or more counts. This chain links TRBV12-3 or TRBV12-4 with TRBJ1-6, with unresolved D. This CDR3 is built from 13 residues. Trimming removed 7 bases from V and 7 bases from J, with 11 bases in between. The CDR3 loop is CASTADLNSPLHF. CDR3 coding DNA: TGTGCCAGCACCGCGGACCTAAATTCACCCCTCCACTTT.

In DNA, the CDR3 is TGCAGTGCTGCCCCCCGGGTCACCGGGGAGCTGTTTTTT. Encoded protein: CSAAPRVTGELFF. V gene TRBV20-1 combines with J gene TRBJ2-2; D is unclear. V was shortened by 5 bases and J by 4 bases, with 11 bases between the two germline ends. In germline, CDR1 is DFQATT, CDR2 SNEGSKA (reference sequence). The CDR3 consists of 13 residues.

V usage is TRBV30 and J usage is TRBJ2-5, with 7 bases matching TRBD1. With V trimmed by 3 bases and J by 4 bases, 20 bases remained unmatched. Germline CDR1 and CDR2: GTSNPN and SVGIG (reference sequence). The CDR3 is 18 amino acids. The CDR3 DNA reads TGTGCCTGGAGGACTACCCGACCGATAGGGGGCGCGATAGAGACCCAGTACTTC. Translating it yields CAWRTTRPIGGAIETQYF. The full variable domain, in which reference TRBV30 and TRBJ2-5 provide the parts outside the CDR3, is SQTIHQWPATLVQPVGSPLSLECTVEGTSNPNLYWYRQAAGRGLQLLFYSVGIGQISSEVPQNLSASRPQDRQFILSSKKLLLSDSGFYLCAWRTTRPIGGAIETQYFGPGTRLLVL.

This clonotype was counted between two and nine times. The V gene is TRBV20-1, the J gene TRBJ2-1, with 11 bases identical to TRBD2. V was clipped by 3 bases and J by 7 bases; unmatched bases: 5. The CDR3 sequence is 14 residues long. The germline V gene has CDR1 DFQATT and CDR2 SNEGSKA (reference sequence). The CDR3 here is CSARHSGRVNEQFF. The CDR3 region has the DNA TGCAGTGCTAGGCATAGCGGGAGGGTTAATGAGCAGTTCTTC.

This clonotype was counted at least ten times. V is TRBV20-1 and J is TRBJ2-5; D remains unclear. Per germline, CDR1 DFQATT and CDR2 SNEGSKA (reference sequence). Trimming stripped 6 bases from V and 4 bases from J, with 12 bases between. The CDR3 extends over 12 amino acids. The CDR3, as DNA: TGCAGTGCAAGGACGGTACCAGAGACCCAGTACTTC. This codes for CSARTVPETQYF.

The rearrangement links TRBV27 to TRBJ2-7, with TRBD2 matching 7 bases. The CDR3 extends over 15 amino acids. V shed 7 bases, J shed 5 bases, and the junction held 14 bases outside the gene matches. CDR1 is MNHEY, CDR2 SMNVEV, per germline (reference sequence). CDR3 residues: CASKLRTSEYHEQYF. The CDR3 DNA follows: TGTGCCAGCAAGCTCAGGACTAGTGAGTACCACGAGCAGTACTTC.

The V gene is TRBV4-1, the J gene TRBJ2-7, with 7 bases that match TRBD2. The CDR3 consists of 18 residues. Germline V gene lookup returns CDR1 MGHRA and CDR2 YSYEKL. J lost 0 bases, V lost 1 base, and 12 bases had no gene match. CDR3 in DNA: TGCGCCAGCAGCCAAGCTGCCCTGGGAGCGGGAAGCTCCTACGAGCAGTACTTC. Translated: CASSQAALGAGSSYEQYF.

A few counts support this clonotype. V gene TRBV11-2 combines with J gene TRBJ2-7; 8 nucleotides agree with TRBD2. Germline V gene data show CDR1 as SGHAT and CDR2 as FQNNGV. V dropped 3 bases and J dropped 12; count of bases not matched to a gene: 19. CDR3 length equals 16 residues. The DNA for the CDR3 is TGTGCCAGCAGCTTGGTGGGGGTAGCGGGATCGTTCCGGGTGTACTTC. It yields the protein CASSLVGVAGSFRVYF.

The CDR3 is CASSLGQDKKTAFF. For the CDR3, the DNA is TGTGCCAGCAGCTTAGGCCAGGATAAAAAAACGGCTTTCTTT. The chain links TRBV7-9 to TRBJ1-1; no reliable D call. Germline-derived CDR1 and CDR2 are SEHNR and FQNEAQ (reference sequence). V was shortened by 1 base and J by 11 bases, with 17 bases between the two germline ends. The CDR3 spans 14 residues.

This clonotype was found many times. V gene TRBV20-1 combines with J gene TRBJ2-2; D is unclear. The CDR3 length is 13 residues. Trimming stripped 5 bases from V and 2 bases from J, with 9 bases between. Germline CDR1 DFQATT, CDR2 SNEGSKA (reference sequence). CDR3 region: CSAEGPNTGELFF. In nucleotides, the CDR3 is TGCAGTGCTGAAGGACCTAACACCGGGGAGCTGTTTTTT.

This clonotype was detected a few times. The genes are TRBV11-2 and TRBJ1-6; tentative D call: TRBD1 (5 bases). Germline CDR1 and CDR2: SGHAT and FQNNGV. Deletions cut 1 base from V and 7 bases from J, with 11 bases between. The CDR3 spans 15 residues. CDR3 amino acids: CASSLAGQGNSPLHF. DNA of the CDR3: TGTGCCAGCAGCTTAGCCGGGCAGGGCAATTCACCCCTCCACTTT.

The chain carries TRBV2 and TRBJ2-4; TRBD2 is a possible D gene (6 bases). Germline CDR1 SNHLY, CDR2 FYNNEI. The CDR3 length is 15 residues. Trimming left V 6 bases short and J 0 bases short, with 12 bases between. CDR3 sequence: CASRTEGLAKNIQYF. The CDR3 nucleotides read TGTGCCAGCAGGACGGAGGGCCTAGCCAAAAACATTCAGTACTTC. The entire variable domain, with the rest obtained from reference TRBV2 and TRBJ2-4, is as follows: EPEVTQTPSHQVTQMGQEVILRCVPISNHLYFYWYRQILGQKVEFLVSFYNNEISEKSEIFDDQFSVERPDGSNFTLKIRSTKLEDSAMYFCASRTEGLAKNIQYFGAGTRLSVL.

The V call is TRBV27, the J call TRBJ2-7; TRBD1 matches at 10 bases. CDR1 and CDR2 from the germline V gene are MNHEY and SMNVEV (reference sequence). This CDR3 is built from 14 residues. V trimming: 1 base; J trimming: 5 bases; junction bases outside the gene matches: 2. CDR3 protein: CASSLWGTGDEQYF. CDR3 bases: TGTGCCAGCAGTTTATGGGGGACAGGGGACGAGCAGTACTTC.

The chain has TRBV20-1 and TRBJ2-7; D not resolved. The CDR3 spans 12 residues. Germline V lookup: CDR1 DFQATT, CDR2 SNEGSKA (reference sequence). Between the trimmed V and J ends, which lost 1 base and 1 base, there was a span of 5 bases. The CDR3: CSARVGSYEQYF. CDR3 in DNA: TGCAGTGCTAGAGTCGGTTCCTACGAGCAGTACTTC.

The chain links TRBV29-1 to TRBJ2-7; 7 bases are shared with TRBD2. From germline, CDR1 is SQVTM and CDR2 ANQGSEA. This CDR3 has 14 amino acids. V lost 2 bases, J lost 3 bases, and 7 bases stayed unmatched. The CDR3: CSVETSVASYEQYF. DNA of the CDR3: TGCAGCGTTGAAACTAGCGTCGCGAGCTACGAGCAGTACTTC.

This clonotype was seen more than once but under ten times. This chain links TRBV7-9 with TRBJ2-5; 7 bases align to TRBD1. After removal of 6 bases from V and 3 bases from J, the junction contained 10 bases not matched to a gene. Germline V lookup: CDR1 SEHNR, CDR2 FQNEAQ (reference sequence). This CDR3 has 15 amino acids. CDR3 coding DNA: TGTGCCAGCAGACCCCTTTTAGGGGGCGAAGAGACCCAGTACTTC. Its protein is CASRPLLGGEETQYF.

The sample holds many counts of this clonotype. The V call is TRBV24-1, the J call TRBJ1-1; D remains unclear. Germline lookup yields CDR1 KGHDR and CDR2 SFDVKD. The length of the CDR3 is 14 residues. V lost 0 bases to trimming and J lost 4 bases, with 8 bases between them. CDR3 sequence reads: CATSDLPEVTEAFF. In DNA form, the CDR3 reads TGTGCCACCAGTGATTTGCCCGAGGTCACTGAAGCTTTCTTT.

V and J are TRBV29-1 and TRBJ1-1, with 7 nucleotides matching TRBD1. This CDR3 contains 14 residues. The J segment lost 4 bases and the V segment lost 4 bases, leaving 9 bases of the junction unmatched. Germline CDR1 is SQVTM and CDR2 is ANQGSEA. Written as DNA, the CDR3 is TGCAGCGTTGCCACTCAGGGGGGAGGCACTGAAGCTTTCTTT. This codes for CSVATQGGGTEAFF.

This clonotype was picked up many times. The V call is TRBV24-1, the J call TRBJ1-2; 7 nucleotides align to TRBD1. The germline CDR1 and CDR2 sequences are KGHDR and SFDVKD. This CDR3 has 15 amino acids. Unmatched junction bases numbered 11, after V lost 3 bases and J lost 8 bases. The CDR3 DNA reads as TGTGCCACCAGTGATGGGGACAGACCCAACGGGGGCTACACCTTC. Amino acids: CATSDGDRPNGGYTF.

V is TRBV9 and J is TRBJ2-7; TRBD2 aligns across 14 bases. CDR1 and CDR2 (germline): SGDLS, YYNGEE. J lost 4 bases, V lost 4 bases, and 10 bases had no gene match. This CDR3 contains 17 residues. DNA of the CDR3: TGTGCCAGCAGCTCGGGACTAGCGGGAGTTGTTTCTTACGAGCAGTACTTC. This encodes CASSSGLAGVVSYEQYF.

This clonotype has ten or more counts. The chain couples TRBV20-1 to TRBJ1-6; no clear D. V lost 0 bases, J lost 14 bases, and 14 bases lay in between. Germline V gene sequence: CDR1 DFQATT, CDR2 SNEGSKA (reference sequence). This CDR3 spans 13 amino acids. The CDR3, as DNA: TGCAGTGCTAGAGACGGCGGTTTATCTGCCCTCCACTTT. It is translated as CSARDGGLSALHF.

This clonotype was counted ten times or more. The V gene is TRBV6-1, the J gene TRBJ1-6; D gene ambiguous. In germline, CDR1 is MNHNS, CDR2 SASEGT. This CDR3 spans 18 amino acids. V shed 6 bases and J shed 0 bases, with 18 bases lying between them. This CDR3 reads CASRGGWETLSYNSPLHF. The CDR3 DNA follows: TGTGCCAGCAGAGGAGGATGGGAGACCCTCTCCTATAATTCACCCCTCCACTTT.